This is a list of T cell receptor beta chains from one sample in a study of blood T cells in healthy people across ages. MiXCR, applied by TCRdb to the 5' RACE reads, yields one record per CDR3 protein. This sample has 1.5 million to 2 million distinct CDR3 sequences; approximately 30% occur once, and the top ten carry 6.5% to 8.5%. The material sequenced was blood. All receptors come from a woman aged 25 to 39 in good health. CDR3s include the opening cysteine and the closing phenylalanine or tryptophan.

V,length,J,CDR3
TRBV28,17,TRBJ1-2,CASRSPPGPLTNYGYTF
TRBV25-1,16,TRBJ2-5,CASTPRDSPFQETQYF
TRBV20-1,15,TRBJ1-2,CSARDGDRGPYGYTF
TRBV10-3,16,TRBJ2-3,CASPSLAGDPTDTQYF
TRBV6-5,15,TRBJ1-3,CASSQSGQSGNTIYF
TRBV7-6,15,TRBJ1-2,CASSLEGRGVYGYTF
TRBV5-1,14,TRBJ2-4,CASSFQSPQETQYF
TRBV4-2,17,TRBJ2-5,CASSQEDPGAGQETQYF
TRBV7-9,16,TRBJ2-5,CASSLGLAGGGETQYF
TRBV5-1,17,TRBJ2-7,CASSLGAASGHSCEQYF
TRBV20-1,14,TRBJ2-2,CSLPRRVASGELFF
TRBV29-1,14,TRBJ1-3,CSVARGPPGNTIYF
TRBV3-1,14,TRBJ1-5,CASSPRSGKAPQHF
TRBV2,15,TRBJ2-3,CASSEGTGTTDTQYF
TRBV18,18,TRBJ2-6,CASSPLRGRGSGANVLTF
TRBV6-6,15,TRBJ2-3,CASGREGRRGDTQYF
TRBV29-1,17,TRBJ2-3,CSVEGVRLAGGPDTQYF
TRBV10-2,16,TRBJ2-1,CASSGGAGGSYNEQFF
TRBV5-1,13,TRBJ1-1,CASSKAGGPEAFF
TRBV12-3/TRBV12-4,14,TRBJ1-2,CASSKRQENYGYTF
TRBV7-2,13,TRBJ2-4,CASSAQGGNIQYF
TRBV7-9,14,TRBJ1-2,CASSRELLGHGYTF
TRBV4-3,13,TRBJ2-1,CASSQGVRDTQFF
TRBV12-3/TRBV12-4,15,TRBJ1-1,CASSQNAGGGTEAFF
TRBV7-8,14,TRBJ2-5,CASSSAASRETQYF
TRBV2,12,TRBJ2-2,CASGSGSGELFF
TRBV11-2,14,TRBJ1-2,CASSLQGITYGYTF
TRBV12-3/TRBV12-4,15,TRBJ2-6,CASSEGLSGANVLTF
TRBV7-9,17,TRBJ2-3,CASSLVFWDSSTDTQYF
TRBV15,17,TRBJ2-1,CATSRDSSDRGNNEQFF
TRBV4-1,17,TRBJ2-1,CASSRSSGGGPSREQFF
TRBV4-1,15,TRBJ1-2,CASSQEGVGNYGYTF
TRBV10-3,13,.,CAISSGILSEQYF
TRBV20-1,17,TRBJ2-5,CSARSISGGAERETQYF
TRBV5-1,14,TRBJ2-1,CASSLYRERGEQFF
TRBV7-6,15,TRBJ1-5,CASSSPRDNNQPQHF
TRBV28,15,TRBJ2-7,CASTLQRGPTYGQYF
TRBV7-9,14,TRBJ1-2,CASSLGEGPYGYTF
TRBV3-1,13,TRBJ1-1,CASSTTGHTEAFF
TRBV3-1,17,TRBJ2-4,CASSQAGQPPAKNIQYF